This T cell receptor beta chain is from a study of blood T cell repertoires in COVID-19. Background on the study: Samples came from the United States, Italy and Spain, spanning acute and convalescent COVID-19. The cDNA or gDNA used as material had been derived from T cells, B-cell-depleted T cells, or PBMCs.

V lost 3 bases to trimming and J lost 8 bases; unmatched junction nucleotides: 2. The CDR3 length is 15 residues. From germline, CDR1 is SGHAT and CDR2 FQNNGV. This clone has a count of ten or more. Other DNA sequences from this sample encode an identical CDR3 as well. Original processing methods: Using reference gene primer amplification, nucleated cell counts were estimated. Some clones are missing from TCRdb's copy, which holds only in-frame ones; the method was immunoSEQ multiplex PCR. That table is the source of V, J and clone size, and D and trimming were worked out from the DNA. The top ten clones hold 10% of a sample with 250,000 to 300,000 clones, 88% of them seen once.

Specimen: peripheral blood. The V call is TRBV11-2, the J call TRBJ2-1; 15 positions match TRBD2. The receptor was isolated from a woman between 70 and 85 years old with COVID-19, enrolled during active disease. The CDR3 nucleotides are TGTGCCAGCAGCTTGGGGACTAGCGGGAGGTATGAGCAGTTCTTC. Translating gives CASSLGTSGRYEQFF.